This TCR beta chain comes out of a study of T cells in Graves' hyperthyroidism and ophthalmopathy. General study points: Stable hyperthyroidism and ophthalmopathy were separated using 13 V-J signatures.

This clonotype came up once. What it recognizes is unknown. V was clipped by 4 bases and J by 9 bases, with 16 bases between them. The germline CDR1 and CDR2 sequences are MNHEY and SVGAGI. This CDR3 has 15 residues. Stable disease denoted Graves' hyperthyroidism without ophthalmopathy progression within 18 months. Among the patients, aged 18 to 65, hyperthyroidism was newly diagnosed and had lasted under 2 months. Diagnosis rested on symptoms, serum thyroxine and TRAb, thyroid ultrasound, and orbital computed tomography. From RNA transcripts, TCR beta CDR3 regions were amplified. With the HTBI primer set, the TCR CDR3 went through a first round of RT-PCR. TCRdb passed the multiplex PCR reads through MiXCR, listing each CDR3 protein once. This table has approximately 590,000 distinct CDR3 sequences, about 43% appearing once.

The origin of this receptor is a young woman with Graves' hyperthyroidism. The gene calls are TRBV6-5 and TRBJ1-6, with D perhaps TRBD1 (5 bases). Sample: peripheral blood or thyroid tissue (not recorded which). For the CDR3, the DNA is TGTGCCAGCAGTTTAACCGGGGAGCAGGGTTCACCCCTCCACTTT. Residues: CASSLTGEQGSPLHF.